The rows below give T cell receptor beta chains drawn from one sample of a study of neoadjuvant nivolumab and ipilimumab in lung cancer. Only in-frame clones appear in the TCRdb table, and some are missing; sequencing was by immunoSEQ multiplex PCR. The table shows 25,000 to 35,000 clones, with more than 85% occurring only once. Material: peripheral blood, obtained after neoadjuvant nivolumab, alone or with ipilimumab, at or shortly before surgery. All receptors come from an adult with non-small cell lung cancer. Both conserved end residues are part of each CDR3. The D gene is left open where the match is weak. The size of a clone is reported for some rows only, either as once, few or many, or as a class for expanded clones.

-	TRBV7-9	TRBD1	TRBJ2-7	CASSPGQETYEQYF	TGTGCCAGCAGCCCTGGACAGGAGACCTACGAGCAGTACTTC
-	TRBV6-6	-	TRBJ1-1	CASSSPGAISTEAFF	TGTGCCAGCAGTTCTCCAGGGGCCATCAGCACTGAAGCTTTCTTT
-	TRBV10-2	TRBD1	TRBJ1-4	CASSPGTGTLNEKLFF	TGCGCCAGCAGTCCCGGGACAGGGACCCTTAATGAAAAACTGTTTTTT
-	TRBV29-1	-	TRBJ2-1	CSDSNGGEQFF	TGCAGCGACAGCAACGGGGGTGAGCAGTTCTTC
-	TRBV28	-	TRBJ1-2	CASSLTGIYGYTF	TGTGCCAGCAGTTTAACCGGGATCTATGGCTACACCTTC
-	TRBV5-1	-	TRBJ1-1	CASSLGSLSLNTEAFF	TGCGCCAGCAGCTTGGGGTCCCTGAGTCTGAACACTGAAGCTTTCTTT
-	TRBV6-1	-	TRBJ2-7	CASRVSSYEQYF	TGTGCCAGCAGGGTCAGCTCCTACGAGCAGTACTTC
-	TRBV7-9	-	TRBJ1-1	CASSLGGPSTEAFF	TGTGCCAGCAGCTTAGGGGGGCCCAGCACTGAAGCTTTCTTT
-	TRBV27	TRBD2	TRBJ2-1	CASSFSGRSGNEQFF	TGTGCCAGCAGTTTTAGCGGGAGGTCGGGCAATGAGCAGTTCTTC
once	TRBV27	-	TRBJ1-2	CASSFLEGYGYTF	TGTGCCAGCAGTTTTTTGGAAGGATATGGCTACACCTTC
-	TRBV18	-	TRBJ1-3	CASSPLPPKSSGNTIYF	TGTGCCAGCTCACCACTCCCCCCGAAGAGCTCTGGAAACACCATATATTTT
-	TRBV11-2	TRBD2	TRBJ2-3	CASSYRGGKDTQYF	TGTGCCAGCAGCTATCGGGGAGGGAAAGATACGCAGTATTTT
-	TRBV5-1	TRBD1	TRBJ1-1	CASSPGTGVMNTEAFF	TGCGCCAGCAGCCCCGGGACAGGGGTGATGAACACTGAAGCTTTCTTT
once	TRBV7-8	TRBD1	TRBJ1-5	CASSRGTGTSNQPQHF	TGTGCCAGCAGCCGGGGGACAGGGACGTCAAATCAGCCCCAGCATTTT
-	TRBV6-1	-	TRBJ1-2	CASSEFSAPTTNYGYTF	TGTGCCAGCAGTGAATTTTCGGCCCCCACTACTAACTATGGCTACACCTTC
-	TRBV25-1	-	TRBJ2-5	CASRKGQGETQYF	TGTGCCAGCAGAAAAGGGCAGGGAGAGACCCAGTACTTC